This paragraph reports one T cell receptor (beta chain). Its target is not known. The source of the sample is a study of cytomegalovirus exposure and HLA in healthy donors. Study-wide results and caveats: An assumption of roughly uniform sequencing depth across donors underlay the presence/absence analyses. Associated with cytomegalovirus, according to the listing, were approximately 160 TCR beta chains. High sensitivity and specificity were reportedly achieved when the classifier diagnosed cytomegalovirus status.

In germline, CDR1 is MNHEY, CDR2 SVGAGI. The CDR3 has 11 residues. V was shortened by 2 bases and J by 8 bases, with 4 bases between the two germline ends. The PCR employed 60 Vbeta primers together with 13 Jbeta primers. Generated by immunoSEQ multiplex PCR, the TCRdb table keeps only in-frame clones and is missing some. The sample holds about 160,000 clones, roughly 84% seen once. Sequencing was carried out using PBMCs. The receptor was derived from a man younger than 40 in good health and CMV-seronegative. V and J are TRBV6-5 and TRBJ2-1; D gene unclear. CDR3 region: CASSYQDEQFF. As DNA, the CDR3 is TGTGCCAGCAGTTACCAGGATGAGCAGTTCTTC.